Below, 23 T cell receptor beta chains from the same sample are listed, as sequenced in a study of beta chain features in type 1 diabetes. Expressed TCRB transcripts were sequenced after all isolated RNA was converted to cDNA. Using immunoSEQ multiplex PCR, the repertoire was profiled, and TCRdb retains in-frame clones only, with some absent. The repertoire holds hundreds of thousands of clones, 9.5% to 11% seen once, with 0.015% to 0.02% in the top ten. Sequenced material: naive CD4+ T cells from blood. These receptors originate from a young woman in good health.

The sample holds a few counts of this clone. The chain recombines TRBV18 with TRBJ2-3; 10 bases map to TRBD1. The germline CDR1 and CDR2 sequences are KGHSH and LQKENI. V dropped 4 bases and J dropped 4; count of bases not matched to a gene: 8. The CDR3 contains 16 residues. Here the CDR3 reads CASSRGDRGVADTQYF. The DNA of the CDR3 is TGTGCCAGCTCACGAGGGGACAGGGGAGTCGCAGATACGCAGTATTTT.

This chain connects TRBV7-9 to TRBJ2-5; D is possibly TRBD1 (5 bases). The germline gives CDR1 SEHNR, CDR2 FQNEAQ (reference sequence). V dropped 5 bases and J dropped 1 base, with 11 bases sitting between them. This CDR3 is 14 amino acids long. The CDR3 bases are TGTGCCAGCAGCAGTACAGGTGTCCAAGAGACCCAGTACTTC. Its protein product is CASSSTGVQETQYF.

This clone was recorded a few times. The chain combines TRBV4-3 with TRBJ2-7; maybe TRBD1 (5 bases). The CDR3 is made up of 15 amino acids. V shed 1 base and J shed 4 bases, with 14 bases lying between them. Per the germline V gene, CDR1 is LGHNA and CDR2 is YSLEER. CDR3 residues: CASSQVGAALYEQYF. The CDR3 DNA follows: TGCGCCAGCAGCCAAGTTGGGGCTGCGTTGTACGAGCAGTACTTC.

The chain uses TRBV30 and TRBJ1-2, with D tentatively TRBD1 (6 bases). CDR3 length equals 14 residues. Germline V gives CDR1 GTSNPN, CDR2 SVGIG (reference sequence). Trimming took 1 base from V and 1 from J, leaving 10 bases between them. The CDR3 DNA reads TGTGCCTGGAGTGGAGGGGGAATTAACTATGGCTACACCTTC. Encoded protein: CAWSGGGINYGYTF.

The chain links TRBV14 to TRBJ2-1, with 9 bases identical to TRBD2. The V gene's germline CDR1 is SGHDN and CDR2 FVKESK. CDR3 length: 16 residues. V lost 0 bases and J lost 6; bases outside the gene matches: 6. Here the CDR3 DNA reads TGTGCCAGCAGCCAAGAGCCGGGACTAGCAGGCAATGAGCAGTTCTTC. As protein: CASSQEPGLAGNEQFF.

V gene TRBV5-1 combines with J gene TRBJ2-1; 9 bases are shared with TRBD2. Germline V CDR1 and CDR2: SGHRS, YFSETQ. J gave up 3 bases and V 0 bases, and 4 bases lay outside the gene matches. This CDR3 is 16 amino acids long. The CDR3 DNA reads as TGCGCCAGCAGCTTGGCCGGGCGGGAGGGCTACAATGAGCAGTTCTTC. Protein sequence: CASSLAGREGYNEQFF.

The genes are TRBV7-6 and TRBJ2-1, with TRBD2 identical over 7 bases. Per germline, CDR1 SGHVS and CDR2 FNYEAQ. J lost 4 bases, V lost 5 bases, and 8 bases had no gene match. The CDR3 is made up of 15 amino acids. For the CDR3, the DNA is TGTGCCAGCAGCCTCCAGAGCGGGGCTTACAATGAGCAGTTCTTC. Its translation is CASSLQSGAYNEQFF.

The chain is built from TRBV19 and TRBJ2-2, with a tentative D call TRBD1 (5 bases). Germline V CDR1 and CDR2: LNHDA, SQIVND (reference sequence). V was pared by 3 bases and J by 5 bases, with 10 bases between. The CDR3 loop spans 14 amino acids. The CDR3 region is CASSITGVTGELFF. The DNA for the CDR3 is TGTGCCAGTAGTATTACAGGCGTTACCGGGGAGCTGTTTTTT.

V and J are TRBV19 and TRBJ1-1, with TRBD1 matching over 8 bases. J was trimmed by 10 bases and V by 3 bases; bases with no gene match: 10. Looked up from germline, CDR1 is LNHDA and CDR2 is SQIVND (reference sequence). The CDR3 totals 14 residues. CDR3 protein: CASSIQVGQDRAFF. The CDR3 coding sequence is TGTGCCAGTAGTATTCAAGTGGGACAGGACCGAGCTTTCTTT.

In this sample, this clone turned up a few times. The chain uses TRBV19 and TRBJ2-1; 13 bases are a match to TRBD2. Germline lookup yields CDR1 LNHDA and CDR2 SQIVND (reference sequence). The trim removed 4 bases at V and 9 bases at J, leaving 9 bases unmatched. The CDR3 has 16 residues. CDR3 DNA: TGTGCCAGTAGTACAAGACTAGCGGGAGGAGTGGGTGAGCAGTTCTTC. This gives the protein CASSTRLAGGVGEQFF. Filled out from reference TRBV19 and TRBJ2-1, the complete variable domain reads DGGITQSPKYLFRKEGQNVTLSCEQNLNHDAMYWYRQDPGQGLRLIYYSQIVNDFQKGDIAEGYSVSREKKESFPLTVTSAQKNPTAFYLCASSTRLAGGVGEQFFGPGTRLTVL.

This chain joins TRBV2 and TRBJ1-1; 9 nucleotides agree with TRBD1. Germline V gene lookup returns CDR1 SNHLY and CDR2 FYNNEI. The CDR3 has 15 residues. V dropped 2 bases and J dropped 5; count of bases not matched to a gene: 6. The CDR3 DNA follows: TGTGCCAGCAGTGAAAATCGTGACAGGGGGACTGAAGCTTTCTTT. Translation: CASSENRDRGTEAFF.

This clone was seen just once. The chain links TRBV19 to TRBJ2-7; the D is unclear. CDR3 size: 12 residues. V was cut by 6 bases and J by 3 bases, with 9 bases left in between. Germline V gene sequence: CDR1 LNHDA, CDR2 SQIVND (reference sequence). The CDR3 DNA follows: TGTGCCAGTAGCGGTCCCGACTACGAGCAGTACTTC. This translates into CASSGPDYEQYF.

This clone appeared a few times. This sequence joins TRBV5-1 and TRBJ1-5, with D possibly TRBD1 on 6 matching bases. CDR3 length: 15 amino acids. Germline assignment: CDR1 SGHRS and CDR2 YFSETQ. Between the trimmed V and J ends, which lost 0 bases and 0 bases, there was a span of 7 bases. The CDR3 sequence is CASSLEDSSNQPQHF. CDR3 bases: TGCGCCAGCAGCTTGGAGGACAGTAGCAATCAGCCCCAGCATTTT.

V gene TRBV5-4 combines with J gene TRBJ2-1, with 9 bases aligning to TRBD2. Germline values: CDR1 SGHNT, CDR2 YYREEE (reference sequence). CDR3 length: 18 amino acids. The V and J ends lost 10 bases and 2 bases, in that order; junction bases with no gene match: 19. CDR3 coding DNA: TGTGCCGCAACGTACCCGGCGGGAGGGCGGGGCGCCTACAATGAGCAGTTCTTC. It encodes CAATYPAGGRGAYNEQFF. Drawing the rest from reference TRBV5-4 and TRBJ2-1, the complete variable domain is ETGVTQSPTHLIKTRGQQVTLRCSSQSGHNTVSWYQQALGQGPQFIFQYYREEENGRGNFPPRFSGLQFPNYSSELNVNALELDDSALYLCAATYPAGGRGAYNEQFFGPGTRLTVL.

The chain carries TRBV4-3 and TRBJ2-1; possible D gene TRBD2, 5 bases. In germline, CDR1 is LGHNA, CDR2 YSLEER. The CDR3 is 16 amino acids. V shed 4 bases and J shed 9 bases, with 22 bases lying between them. This CDR3 is CASSLQPTASSLEQFF. In DNA, the CDR3 is TGCGCCAGCAGCCTCCAACCCACGGCTAGCAGTCTTGAGCAGTTCTTC.

This clone was observed a handful of times. The chain recombines TRBV7-2 with TRBJ2-7; D might be TRBD2 (5 bases). Germline V gene data show CDR1 as SGHTA and CDR2 as FQGNSA. V was trimmed by 5 bases and J by 1 base, leaving 18 bases between them. CDR3 size: 16 residues. This CDR3 is CASSPWGSAKSYEQYF. In nucleotides, the CDR3 is TGTGCCAGCAGCCCGTGGGGTAGCGCAAAATCCTACGAGCAGTACTTC.

V and J are TRBV30 and TRBJ2-4; D might be TRBD2 (6 bases). V gave up 4 bases and J gave up 0 bases, with 13 bases separating them. The CDR3 is 15 residues long. CDR1 is GTSNPN and CDR2 is SVGIG in the germline V gene (reference sequence). The CDR3 nucleotides are TGTGCCTGGACTACCCAGGGACTAGCCAAAAACATTCAGTACTTC. Translated, it gives CAWTTQGLAKNIQYF.

The rearrangement joins TRBV18 to TRBJ1-1; the match to TRBD1 covers 7 bases. CDR3 length: 14 residues. CDR1 and CDR2 (germline): KGHSH, LQKENI. V lost 4 bases, J lost 0 bases, and 2 bases stayed unmatched. The CDR3 protein is CASSRGQLNTEAFF. The CDR3, as DNA: TGTGCCAGCTCACGGGGACAGTTGAACACTGAAGCTTTCTTT.

This clone came up a few times. The V and J genes are TRBV5-4 and TRBJ2-1, with TRBD1 identical over 8 bases. The ends lost 1 base at V and 4 bases at J; junction bases unmatched: 4. The CDR3 is made up of 15 amino acids. CDR1 is SGHNT, CDR2 YYREEE, per germline (reference sequence). CDR3 DNA sequence: TGTGCCAGCAGCTTGCCGGGACAGGCTTACAATGAGCAGTTCTTC. This encodes CASSLPGQAYNEQFF.

Turning to this clone: Other DNA variants within this sample encode the same CDR3. The chain links TRBV7-2 to TRBJ2-5, with D tentatively TRBD1 (5 bases). Germline V gene data show CDR1 as SGHTA and CDR2 as FQGNSA. Trimming left V 1 base short and J 2 bases short, with 5 bases between. The CDR3 is made up of 13 amino acids. The CDR3 nucleotides are TGTGCCAGCAGCTTAGGACAGCAAGAGACCCAGTACTTC. This sequence encodes CASSLGQQETQYF.

The chain uses TRBV18 and TRBJ2-3, with 8 positions matching TRBD1. Germline V CDR1 and CDR2: KGHSH, LQKENI. CDR3 length equals 15 residues. The V and J ends lost 4 bases and 4 bases, in that order; junction bases with no gene match: 7. The CDR3 spells CASSLRTGRADTQYF. CDR3 nucleotide sequence: TGTGCCAGCTCACTACGGACAGGGCGGGCAGATACGCAGTATTTT.

The chain employs TRBV6-5 and TRBJ2-2; D unresolved. The CDR3 is made up of 12 amino acids. Per the germline V gene, CDR1 is MNHEY and CDR2 is SVGAGI. V was pared by 8 bases and J by 6 bases, with 10 bases between. The CDR3 coding sequence is TGTGCCAGCGTTAATTCGGCCGGGGAGCTGTTTTTT. It specifies CASVNSAGELFF.

This clone has a handful of counts. This chain's CDR3 is CASSFSGMGNIQYF. The DNA of the CDR3 is TGTGCCAGCAGTTTTTCCGGGATGGGGAACATTCAGTACTTC. The chain uses TRBV27 and TRBJ2-4, with D tentatively TRBD2 (5 bases). V was shortened by 3 bases and J by 7 bases, with 13 bases between the two germline ends. Germline assignment: CDR1 MNHEY and CDR2 SMNVEV (reference sequence). The CDR3 is 14 residues long.